Listed here is a single T cell receptor (beta chain). This specimen comes from a study of blood T cell repertoires in COVID-19. Seattle's cohort entered during active infection and was followed longitudinally. The CDR3 covers 15 residues. CDR1 is LGHDT, CDR2 YNNKEL, per germline (reference sequence). V was pared by 3 bases and J by 8 bases, with 9 bases of the junction left unmatched. TCRdb keeps only in-frame clones here, not all; method: immunoSEQ multiplex PCR. The sample shows over 35,000 clones, approximately 85% of them seen only once. The sequence was collected from an elderly woman with COVID-19, enrolled during active disease. Sequenced sample: peripheral blood. The chain has TRBV3-1 (or the pseudogene TRBV3-2) and TRBJ1-2; TRBD1 matches 10 bases. The CDR3 DNA is TGTGCCAGCAGCCAGGATTTGGGACAGGGGAAAGGCTACACCTTC. It yields the protein CASSQDLGQGKGYTF.